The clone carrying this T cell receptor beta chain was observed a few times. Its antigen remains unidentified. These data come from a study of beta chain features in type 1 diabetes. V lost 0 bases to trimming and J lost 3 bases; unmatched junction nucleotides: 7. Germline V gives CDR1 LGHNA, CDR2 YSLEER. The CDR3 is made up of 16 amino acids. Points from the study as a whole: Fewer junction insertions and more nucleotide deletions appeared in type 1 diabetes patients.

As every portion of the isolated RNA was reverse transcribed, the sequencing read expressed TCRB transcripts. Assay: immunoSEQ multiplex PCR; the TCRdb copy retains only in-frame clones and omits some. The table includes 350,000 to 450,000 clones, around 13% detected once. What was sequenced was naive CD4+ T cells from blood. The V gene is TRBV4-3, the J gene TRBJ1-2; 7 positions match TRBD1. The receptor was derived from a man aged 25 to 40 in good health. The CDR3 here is CASSQESRTGHYGYTF. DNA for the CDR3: TGCGCCAGCAGCCAAGAATCCCGGACAGGACACTATGGCTACACCTTC.